This is a list of T cell receptor beta chains from one sample in a study of blood T cell repertoires in COVID-19. TCRdb keeps only in-frame clones here, not all; method: immunoSEQ multiplex PCR. Of under 200,000 clones in the sample, roughly 90% are singletons; the top ten hold approximately 0.5%. Sequenced sample: peripheral blood. The receptors were sampled from a man aged 45-65 years with acute or convalescent COVID-19. Both conserved end residues are part of each CDR3. The order of the fields is clone size, D gene, V gene, J gene, CDR3 protein, CDR3 DNA. D genes are given only for firm matches. Size is omitted from some rows. Given values are once, few, many or a class for expanded clones.

NA	NA	TRBV30	TRBJ2-6	CAWSARGLSGANVLTF	TGTGCCTGGAGTGCTCGCGGACTTTCTGGGGCCAACGTCCTGACTTTC
NA	NA	TRBV19	TRBJ2-7	CASSERVVSYEQYF	TGTGCCAGTAGCGAGCGGGTTGTCTCCTACGAGCAGTACTTC
once	TRBD1	TRBV11-1	TRBJ1-1	CASSPGTEMNTEAFF	TGTGCCAGCAGCCCTGGGACAGAAATGAACACTGAAGCTTTCTTT
once	TRBD1	TRBV7-8	TRBJ1-3	CASSTQSTGTGNTIYF	TGTGCCAGCAGCACCCAATCGACAGGGACTGGAAACACCATATATTTT
once	NA	TRBV30	TRBJ1-5	CAWSGQSNQPQHF	TGTGCCTGGAGTGGGCAGAGCAATCAGCCCCAGCATTTT
NA	NA	TRBV11-3	TRBJ2-2	CASSLTDINTGELFF	TGTGCCAGCAGCTTAACGGACATCAACACCGGGGAGCTGTTTTTT
NA	NA	TRBV6-1	TRBJ1-5	CASSEAPGSNQPQHF	TGTGCCAGCAGTGAAGCGCCGGGTAGCAATCAGCCCCAGCATTTT
NA	TRBD1	TRBV4-2	TRBJ1-6	CASSLRSGTGPSPLHF	TGTGCCAGCAGCCTTCGTTCCGGGACAGGCCCCTCACCCCTCCACTTT
NA	NA	TRBV27	TRBJ1-5	CASSGRNSNQPQHF	TGTGCCAGCAGTGGCAGAAATAGCAATCAGCCCCAGCATTTT
NA	TRBD1	TRBV28	TRBJ1-6	CASSLGQVNSPLHF	TGTGCCAGCAGTCTAGGACAGGTGAATTCACCCCTCCACTTT
once	NA	TRBV28	TRBJ1-6	CASSFPSGAGSYNSPLHF	TGTGCCAGCAGTTTCCCGTCTGGGGCTGGTTCCTATAATTCACCCCTCCACTTT
NA	NA	TRBV4-3	TRBJ2-1	CASSQHRVTYNEQFF	TGCGCCAGCAGCCAACACAGAGTTACTTACAATGAGCAGTTCTTC
once	TRBD2	TRBV19	TRBJ2-3	CASRLAGSTDTQYF	TGTGCCAGTCGACTAGCGGGGAGCACAGATACGCAGTATTTT
NA	NA	TRBV7-3	TRBJ2-2	CASSPPGTGELFF	TGTGCCAGCAGCCCCCCCGGCACCGGGGAGCTGTTTTTT
NA	TRBD2	TRBV2	TRBJ2-1	CASSWTSGVGNEQFF	TGTGCCAGCAGCTGGACTAGCGGGGTAGGGAATGAGCAGTTCTTC
NA	TRBD2	TRBV11-2	TRBJ2-7	CASSLAVIAGSYEQYF	TGTGCCAGCAGCTTAGCGGTAATAGCGGGTTCCTACGAGCAGTACTTC
NA	NA	TRBV4-1	TRBJ2-3	CASSRVRLMPGADTQYF	TGCGCCAGCAGCCGAGTCCGGCTCATGCCTGGAGCTGATACGCAGTATTTT
once	NA	TRBV18	TRBJ2-2	CASSLVLTGNTGELFF	TGTGCCAGCTCACTGGTTCTCACAGGCAACACCGGGGAGCTGTTTTTT
NA	NA	TRBV4-1	TRBJ2-7	CASSQGETPPYEQYF	TGCGCCAGCAGCCAAGGAGAGACTCCTCCCTACGAGCAGTACTTC
NA	NA	TRBV7-2	TRBJ2-3	CASSAQGAGDIGDTQYF	TGTGCCAGCAGCGCTCAGGGGGCGGGGGACATTGGAGATACGCAGTATTTT
NA	NA	TRBV5-4	TRBJ2-1	CASSLALFSEGQFF	TGTGCCAGCAGCTTGGCCCTGTTTTCGGAGGGGCAGTTCTTC
NA	TRBD2	TRBV20-1	TRBJ2-1	CSASAGGSTYNEQFF	TGCAGTGCTAGTGCGGGAGGTTCGACCTACAATGAGCAGTTCTTC
NA	TRBD2	TRBV27	TRBJ2-7	CASSLKAGPYEQYF	TGTGCCAGCAGTCTCAAAGCGGGACCCTACGAGCAGTACTTC
NA	NA	TRBV27	TRBJ1-6	CASSLYGGSYNSPLHF	TGTGCCAGCAGTTTATACGGGGGTTCCTATAATTCACCCCTCCACTTT
NA	TRBD2	TRBV7-9	TRBJ2-7	CASRREASYEQYF	TGTGCCAGCAGGCGGGAGGCTTCCTACGAGCAGTACTTC
NA	TRBD1	TRBV5-8	TRBJ1-6	CASSQQGTGLNSPLHF	TGTGCCAGCAGCCAACAAGGGACAGGGCTTAATTCACCCCTCCACTTT
NA	NA	TRBV18	TRBJ1-4	CASSPGGTANEKLFF	TGTGCCAGCTCACCAGGTGGAACAGCTAATGAAAAACTGTTTTTT
NA	NA	TRBV19	TRBJ2-7	CASSIDPGPYEQYF	TGTGCCAGTAGTATAGATCCAGGGCCCTACGAGCAGTACTTC
once	NA	TRBV19	TRBJ1-5	CASSYTGNQPQHF	TGTGCCAGTAGTTACACAGGGAATCAGCCCCAGCATTTT
once	NA	TRBV27	TRBJ1-2	CASHSPGNYGYTF	TGTGCCAGCCACAGCCCAGGGAACTATGGCTACACCTTC
NA	NA	TRBV28	TRBJ1-1	CASSFQKYTEAFF	TGTGCCAGCAGTTTTCAGAAGTACACTGAAGCTTTCTTT
NA	NA	TRBV7-9	TRBJ2-7	CASTRTAGASYEQYF	TGTGCCAGCACCAGGACAGCTGGGGCCTCCTACGAGCAGTACTTC
NA	NA	TRBV3-1/TRBV3-2	TRBJ2-7	CASSQDWSLLEAEQYF	TGTGCCAGCAGCCAAGATTGGAGTCTACTCGAGGCCGAGCAGTACTTC
once	NA	TRBV7-8	TRBJ2-3	CASSLGGITDTQYF	TGTGCCAGCAGCTTAGGCGGAATCACAGATACGCAGTATTTT
NA	NA	TRBV30	TRBJ2-1	CAWSERAGTTISNEQFF	TGTGCCTGGAGTGAACGGGCAGGGACAACAATTAGTAATGAGCAGTTCTTC
NA	NA	TRBV7-2	TRBJ1-5	CASSLWGGSNQPQHF	TGTGCCAGCAGCTTATGGGGGGGTAGCAATCAGCCCCAGCATTTT
few	TRBD1	TRBV7-2	TRBJ2-5	CASRSTGGGETQYF	TGTGCCAGCAGGTCAACAGGGGGCGGAGAGACCCAGTACTTC
once	TRBD1	TRBV7-6	TRBJ1-3	CASSLETGRGNTIYF	TGTGCCAGCAGCTTGGAGACAGGGAGGGGAAACACCATATATTTT
few	NA	TRBV7-2	TRBJ1-2	CASSLDWADGYGYTF	TGTGCCAGCAGCTTAGATTGGGCCGACGGCTATGGCTACACCTTC
NA	NA	TRBV7-9	TRBJ2-3	CASQGDTQYF	TGTGCCAGCCAGGGGGATACGCAGTATTTT
NA	NA	TRBV7-6	TRBJ1-4	CASSLGDRTNEKLFF	TGTGCCAGCAGCTTGGGAGACAGGACAAATGAAAAACTGTTTTTT
NA	NA	TRBV7-9	TRBJ2-5	CASSSRTEVKETQYF	TGTGCCAGCAGCTCAAGGACAGAAGTAAAAGAGACCCAGTACTTC
NA	TRBD2	TRBV28	TRBJ2-1	CASNLSGYNEQFF	TGTGCCAGCAACCTTAGCGGGTACAATGAGCAGTTCTTC
NA	NA	TRBV19	TRBJ1-6	CASNPGNGISPLHF	TGTGCCAGTAATCCAGGGAATGGTATATCACCCCTCCACTTT
NA	TRBD1	TRBV13	TRBJ1-5	CASSLCGGRGNSPLCSNQPQHF	TGTGCCAGCAGCCTATGTGGTGGCAGGGGGAATTCCCCACTGTGTAGCAATCAGCCCCAGCATTTT
once	TRBD2	TRBV28	TRBJ2-1	CANHSGRGLSYNEQFF	TGTGCCAACCATAGCGGGAGGGGCCTTTCCTACAATGAGCAGTTCTTC
once	TRBD1	TRBV2	TRBJ2-2	CASSEGTGNTGELFF	TGTGCCAGCAGTGAAGGGACAGGGAACACCGGGGAGCTGTTTTTT
NA	TRBD1	TRBV6-5	TRBJ1-6	CASSNDRGRGSPLHF	TGTGCCAGCAGTAACGACAGGGGTCGAGGTTCACCCCTCCACTTT
NA	NA	TRBV5-1	TRBJ2-2	CASSFGQGGSGELFF	TGCGCCAGCAGCTTCGGGCAGGGGGGTTCCGGGGAGCTGTTTTTT
NA	NA	TRBV7-2	TRBJ1-3	CASSFSSYGNTIYF	TGTGCCAGCAGCTTTAGTAGTTATGGAAACACCATATATTTT
NA	NA	TRBV7-2	TRBJ1-1	CASSLVGGNRPEAFF	TGTGCCAGCAGCTTAGTAGGGGGTAACAGACCTGAAGCTTTCTTT
NA	NA	TRBV6-5	TRBJ1-1	CASTLLGANTEAFF	TGTGCCAGCACCCTTCTAGGGGCGAACACTGAAGCTTTCTTT
NA	NA	TRBV7-9	TRBJ2-7	CASSPSGPTYEQYF	TGTGCCAGCAGTCCGAGCGGGCCCACCTACGAGCAGTACTTC
NA	TRBD1	TRBV6-1	TRBJ1-6	CASSEIMTGNSPLHF	TGTGCCAGCAGTGAAATCATGACAGGGAATTCACCCCTCCACTTT
once	TRBD2	TRBV27	TRBJ2-7	CASSLRSGRAYEQYF	TGTGCCAGCAGTTTAAGGAGCGGGAGGGCCTACGAGCAGTACTTC
NA	TRBD1	TRBV9	TRBJ2-2	CASSPRTGNTGELFF	TGTGCCAGCAGCCCACGGACAGGGAACACCGGGGAGCTGTTTTTT
NA	NA	TRBV30	TRBJ1-5	CAWSVSRVSQPQHF	TGTGCCTGGAGTGTGTCCAGGGTAAGTCAGCCCCAGCATTTT
NA	NA	TRBV5-6	TRBJ1-4	CASSLGRDLLTNEKLFF	TGTGCCAGCAGCCTAGGACGGGACTTGCTCACTAATGAAAAACTGTTTTTT
once	NA	TRBV5-1	TRBJ1-1	CASSRGRGEITEAFF	TGCGCCAGCAGCCGGGGGAGGGGCGAGATCACTGAAGCTTTCTTT
once	TRBD2	TRBV29-1	TRBJ2-3	CSAGLVRLADTQYF	TGCAGCGCCGGACTAGTTCGTTTGGCAGATACGCAGTATTTT